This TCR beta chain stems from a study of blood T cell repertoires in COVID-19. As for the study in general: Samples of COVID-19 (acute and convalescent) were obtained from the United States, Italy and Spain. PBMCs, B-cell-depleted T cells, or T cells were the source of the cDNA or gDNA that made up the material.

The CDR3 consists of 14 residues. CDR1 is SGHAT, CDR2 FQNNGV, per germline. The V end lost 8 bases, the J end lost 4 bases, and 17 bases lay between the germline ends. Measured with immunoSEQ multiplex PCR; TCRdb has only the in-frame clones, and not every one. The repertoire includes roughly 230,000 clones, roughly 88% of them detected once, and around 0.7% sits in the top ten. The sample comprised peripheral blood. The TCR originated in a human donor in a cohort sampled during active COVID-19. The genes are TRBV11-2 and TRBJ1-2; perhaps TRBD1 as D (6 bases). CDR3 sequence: CASRKGGRSYGYTF. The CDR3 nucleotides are TGTGCCAGCCGTAAGGGGGGGAGGAGCTATGGCTACACCTTC. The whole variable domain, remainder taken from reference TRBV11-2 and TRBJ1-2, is EAGVAQSPRYKIIEKRQSVAFWCNPISGHATLYWYQQILGQGPKLLIQFQNNGVVDDSQLPKDRFSAERLKGVDSTLKIQPAKLEDSAVYLCASRKGGRSYGYTFGSGTRLTVV.